These T cell receptor beta chains were read from a single sample in a study of shared clonotypes between healthy human individuals. The method was immunoSEQ multiplex PCR; TCRdb's version includes in-frame clones alone and lacks a portion of them. The table has more than 1,200,000 clones, about 98.5% seen once; the top ten hold about 0.4%. Sequencing was performed on naive CD4+ T cells sorted from blood. The receptor set was obtained from a man aged 25-40 years in good health. CDR3s include the opening cysteine and the closing phenylalanine or tryptophan. A D gene is named only where the DNA matches it firmly. Size is stated for part of the rows, as once, few or many counts, or as a class when the clone is expanded.

V	J	size	D	DNA	CDR3
TRBV11-2	TRBJ2-7	.	TRBD2	TGTGCCAGCAGCTTCTACCCCGGGACTAGTTCTCCCCCCTACGAGCAGTACTTC	CASSFYPGTSSPPYEQYF
TRBV5-1	TRBJ2-2	.	TRBD2	TGCGCCAGCAGCTTATCTACCTCGGGCGGGAGTGGCAGGGAGCTGTTTTTT	CASSLSTSGGSGRELFF
TRBV5-8	TRBJ1-2	.	.	TGTGCCAGCAGCCAAACAGGGCGCGCAAACTATGGCTACACCTTC	CASSQTGRANYGYTF
TRBV7-6	TRBJ1-2	.	TRBD1	TGTGCCAGCAGCCCCCCCGAGGGGACAGGGGTAAGCTATGGCTACACCTTC	CASSPPEGTGVSYGYTF
TRBV5-1	TRBJ2-7	once	.	TGCGCCAGCAGCGTGGACTATTCCCTCTACGAGCAGTACTTC	CASSVDYSLYEQYF
TRBV25-1	TRBJ2-4	.	.	TGTGCCAGCAGCGCGGAAACAGGCATTCAGTACTTC	CASSAETGIQYF
TRBV9	TRBJ2-5	.	TRBD1	TGTGCCAGTTCTTTGGACAGGGATGGGACCCAGTACTTC	CASSLDRDGTQYF
TRBV7-9	TRBJ1-3	.	TRBD1	TGTGCCAGCAACAGGGACAGCAGCTCTGGAAACACCATATATTTT	CASNRDSSSGNTIYF
TRBV20-1	TRBJ2-5	.	.	TGCAGGGCTAGGGGGGGGGAGACCCAGTACTTC	CRARGGETQYF
TRBV5-5	TRBJ2-3	once	TRBD2	TGTGCCAGCAGCTTGGCCACTAGCGGATCCACAGATACGCAGTATTTT	CASSLATSGSTDTQYF
TRBV28	TRBJ2-2	.	.	TGTGCCAGCAAGACTCTCACCGGGGAGCTGTTTTTT	CASKTLTGELFF
TRBV5-1	TRBJ2-7	.	TRBD2	TGCGCCAGCAGCTTTGCGGGAGGATCCTCCTACGAGCAGTACTTC	CASSFAGGSSYEQYF
TRBV28	TRBJ2-3	.	.	TGTGCCAGCAGTTTCCGAGGGGCAGGTACGCAGTATTTT	CASSFRGAGTQYF